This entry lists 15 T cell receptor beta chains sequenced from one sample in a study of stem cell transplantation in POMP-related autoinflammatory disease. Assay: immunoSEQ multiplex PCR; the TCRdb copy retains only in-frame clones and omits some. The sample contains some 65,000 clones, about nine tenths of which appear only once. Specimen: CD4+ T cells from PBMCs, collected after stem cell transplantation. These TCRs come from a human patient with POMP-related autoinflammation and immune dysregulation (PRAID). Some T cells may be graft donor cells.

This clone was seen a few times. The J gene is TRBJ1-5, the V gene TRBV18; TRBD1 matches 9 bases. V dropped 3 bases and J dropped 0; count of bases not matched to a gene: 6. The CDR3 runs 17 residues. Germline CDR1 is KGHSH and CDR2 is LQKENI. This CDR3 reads CASSPSGQGGSNQPQHF. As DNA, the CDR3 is TGTGCCAGCTCACCTTCGGGACAGGGAGGTAGCAATCAGCCCCAGCATTTT. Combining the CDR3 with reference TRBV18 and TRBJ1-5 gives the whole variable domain NAGVMQNPRHLVRRRGQEARLRCSPMKGHSHVYWYRQLPEEGLKFMVYLQKENIIDESGMPKERFSAEFPKEGPSILRIQQVVRGDSAAYFCASSPSGQGGSNQPQHFGDGTRLSIL.

CDR3 nucleotide sequence: TGTGCCAGCAGCTTAAGTTGGGGGGGAGAGACCCAGTACTTC. This gives the protein CASSLSWGGETQYF. The chain links TRBV11-1 to TRBJ2-5; 7 bases align to TRBD2. The V gene's germline CDR1 is SGHAT and CDR2 FQDESV (reference sequence). Trimming at V came to 2 bases and at J to 4 bases, leaving 4 bases not matched to a gene. This CDR3 has 14 amino acids.

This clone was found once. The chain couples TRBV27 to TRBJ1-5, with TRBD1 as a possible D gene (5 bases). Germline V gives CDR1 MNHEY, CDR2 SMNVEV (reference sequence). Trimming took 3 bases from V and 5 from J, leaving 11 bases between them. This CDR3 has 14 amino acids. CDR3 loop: CASSFAGRDQPQHF. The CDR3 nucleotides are TGTGCCAGCAGTTTCGCGGGCAGGGATCAGCCCCAGCATTTT.

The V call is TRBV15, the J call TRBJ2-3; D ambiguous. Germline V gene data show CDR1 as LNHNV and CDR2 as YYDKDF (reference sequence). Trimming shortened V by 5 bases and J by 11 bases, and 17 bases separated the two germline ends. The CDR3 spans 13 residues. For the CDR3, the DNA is TGTGCCACCAGCCCCCCCTGGGGTGAAGAGCAGTATTTT. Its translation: CATSPPWGEEQYF.

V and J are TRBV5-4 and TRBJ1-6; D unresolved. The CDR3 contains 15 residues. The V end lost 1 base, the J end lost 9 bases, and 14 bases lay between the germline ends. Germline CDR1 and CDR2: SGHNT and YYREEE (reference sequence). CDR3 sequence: CASSLSAGNPSPLHF. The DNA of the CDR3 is TGTGCCAGCAGCTTGAGTGCAGGCAACCCTTCACCCCTCCACTTT.

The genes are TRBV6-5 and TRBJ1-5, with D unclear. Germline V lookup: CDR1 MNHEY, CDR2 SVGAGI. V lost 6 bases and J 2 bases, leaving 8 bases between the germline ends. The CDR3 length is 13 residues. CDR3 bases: TGTGCCAGCAGAACGGGTCGCAATCAGCCCCAGCATTTT. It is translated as CASRTGRNQPQHF.

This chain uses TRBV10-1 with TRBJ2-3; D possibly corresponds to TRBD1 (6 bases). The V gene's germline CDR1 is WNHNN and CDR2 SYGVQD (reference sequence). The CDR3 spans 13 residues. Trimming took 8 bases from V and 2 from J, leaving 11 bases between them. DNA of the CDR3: TGCGCCAGCTCAAGACAGGCCACAGATACGCAGTATTTT. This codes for CASSRQATDTQYF.

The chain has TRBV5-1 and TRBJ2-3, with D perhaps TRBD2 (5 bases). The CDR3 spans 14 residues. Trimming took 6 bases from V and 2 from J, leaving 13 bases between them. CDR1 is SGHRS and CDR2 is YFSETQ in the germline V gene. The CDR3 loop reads CASTELVNTDTQYF. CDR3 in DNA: TGCGCCAGCACCGAACTAGTGAACACAGATACGCAGTATTTT.

CDR3 protein: CASSFTRTGDEKLFF. CDR3 sequence (DNA): TGTGCCAGCAGCTTTACGAGGACAGGGGATGAAAAACTGTTTTTT. This rearrangement joins TRBV7-8 to TRBJ1-4; 9 nucleotides agree with TRBD1. The germline V gene has CDR1 SGHVS and CDR2 FQNEAQ. J was trimmed by 6 bases and V by 3 bases; bases with no gene match: 5. The CDR3 covers 15 residues.

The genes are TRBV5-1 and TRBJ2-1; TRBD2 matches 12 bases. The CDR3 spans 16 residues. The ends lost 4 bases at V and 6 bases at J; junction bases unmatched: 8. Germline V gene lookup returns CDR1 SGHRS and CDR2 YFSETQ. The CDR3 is CASSARLAGDGNEQFF. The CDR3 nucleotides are TGCGCCAGCAGCGCGCGACTAGCGGGAGATGGCAATGAGCAGTTCTTC.

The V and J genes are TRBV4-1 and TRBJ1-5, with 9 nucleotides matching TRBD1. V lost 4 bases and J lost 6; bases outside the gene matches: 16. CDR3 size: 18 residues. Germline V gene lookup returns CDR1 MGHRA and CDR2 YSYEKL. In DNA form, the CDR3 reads TGCGCCAGCAGCCCCCGGACAGGGGCCGGAATCGGTCCTCAGCCCCAGCATTTT. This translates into CASSPRTGAGIGPQPQHF.

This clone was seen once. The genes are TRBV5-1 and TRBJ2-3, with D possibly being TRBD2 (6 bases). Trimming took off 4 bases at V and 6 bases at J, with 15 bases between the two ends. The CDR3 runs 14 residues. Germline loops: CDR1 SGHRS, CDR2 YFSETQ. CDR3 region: CASSPRDSGDTQYF. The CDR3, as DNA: TGCGCCAGCAGCCCGCGGGACTCCGGGGATACGCAGTATTTT. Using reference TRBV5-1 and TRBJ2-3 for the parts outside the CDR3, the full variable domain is KAGVTQTPRYLIKTRGQQVTLSCSPISGHRSVSWYQQTPGQGLQFLFEYFSETQRNKGNFPGRFSGRQFSNSRSEMNVSTLELGDSALYLCASSPRDSGDTQYFGPGTRLTVL.

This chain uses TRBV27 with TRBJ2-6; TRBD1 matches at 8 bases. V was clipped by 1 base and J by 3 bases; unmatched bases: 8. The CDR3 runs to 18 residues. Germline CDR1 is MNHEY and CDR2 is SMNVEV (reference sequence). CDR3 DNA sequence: TGTGCCAGCAGTTTATTAGACAGGGGCTTTGGTGGGGCCAACGTCCTGACTTTC. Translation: CASSLLDRGFGGANVLTF.

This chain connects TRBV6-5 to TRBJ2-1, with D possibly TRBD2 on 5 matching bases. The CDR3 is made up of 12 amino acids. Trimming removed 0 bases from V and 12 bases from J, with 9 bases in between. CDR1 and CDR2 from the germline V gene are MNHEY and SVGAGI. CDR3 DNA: TGTGCCAGCAGTTACTCAGAGGGTACGCAGTTCTTC. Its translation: CASSYSEGTQFF.

The CDR3 bases are TGTGCCAGCAGCTCAGGGGGCAATCAGCCCCAGCATTTT. Residues: CASSSGGNQPQHF. V and J are TRBV7-6 and TRBJ1-5; TRBD1 is a possible D gene (6 bases). Germline V gene lookup returns CDR1 SGHVS and CDR2 FNYEAQ. Trimming pared 4 bases from V and 2 bases from J, leaving 6 bases between. The CDR3 sequence is 13 residues long.